This record looks at one T cell receptor (beta chain) sequence and its context. Its target is unknown. Using its own MiXCR run on the 5' RACE reads, TCRdb lists one record per CDR3 protein. The sample lists about 7,000 distinct CDR3 sequences; around 70% were seen once. Study results and limitations: Tumor memory CD4+ T cell TCR gene usage clustered with blood and lymph node memory CD4+ cells and lymph node naive CD4+ cells.

Treg sorting used a CD4+CD25+CD127-/low gate. CDR3 length: 14 residues. Per germline, CDR1 DFQATT and CDR2 SNEGSKA (reference sequence). V lost 1 base, J lost 5 bases, and 11 bases lay in between. The sequence was collected from a female donor with breast cancer. V usage is TRBV20-1 and J usage is TRBJ2-2, with D perhaps TRBD1 (6 bases). Material: tumor-infiltrating Tregs sorted from the breast tumor. The CDR3 region is CSARVAQGTGELFF. As DNA, the CDR3 is TGCAGTGCTAGAGTTGCCCAGGGGACCGGGGAGCTGTTTTTT.